The text below deals with one TCR beta chain. The CDR3 contains 14 residues. V lost 4 bases, J lost 2 bases, and 12 bases lay in between. Germline values: CDR1 MNHEY, CDR2 SMNVEV (reference sequence). The sample belongs to a study of T-cell reconstitution after alpha-beta-depleted transplantation in children. Construction of the TCRbeta library involved unique molecular identifiers. TCRdb analysed the PCR reads with MiXCR anew, one entry per CDR3 protein. The sample records a few hundred thousand distinct CDR3 sequences, over 9% being singletons. The TCR comes from a human donor who donated a stem cell graft to a child with acute lymphoblastic leukemia. The rearrangement uses TRBV27 and TRBJ2-7; TRBD2 is a possible D gene (6 bases). The specimen was PBMCs from the stem cell graft donor, collected from the stem cell graft. In nucleotides, the CDR3 is TGTGCCAGCAGTTCCGGGACTGGGCCCTACGAGCAGTACTTC. Translation gives CASSSGTGPYEQYF.